This T cell receptor (beta chain) is from a study of shared clonotypes between healthy human individuals. Study findings and constraints: Measured sharing among donors was expected to vary with sequencing depth. Non-shared clonotypes were found to have lower generation probabilities than the clonotypes that were shared by all four of the sorted-subset donors. Estimated richness was generally greater in naive than memory subsets.

In replicate PCRs of sorted subsets, roughly 190 ng DNA, approximately 30,000 T cell genomes, was used. The table came from immunoSEQ multiplex PCR; TCRdb's copy has only in-frame clones and leaves some out. Of under 600,000 clones in the sample, roughly 98% are singletons; the top ten hold roughly 0.29%. It was CD45RO-negative cells, positively selected for CCR7, that made up naive CD8 cells, with terminally differentiated effector memory CD45RA+ cells excluded. Trimming stripped 10 bases from V and 3 bases from J, with 15 bases between. This CDR3 region has 13 residues. Germline CDR1 reads MNHNS; CDR2 reads SASEGT. About this clone itself: The antigen is unknown.

The rearrangement uses TRBV6-1 and TRBJ1-2, with D maybe TRBD1 (6 bases). Sequences were obtained from naive CD8+ T cells sorted from blood. This TCR derives from a man aged 30-40 years in good health. CDR3: CATGGQEYYGYTF. The CDR3, as DNA: TGTGCCACCGGGGGGCAGGAGTACTATGGCTACACCTTC.